This T cell receptor (beta chain) appears in the sequencing data of a study of post-analysis software for immune sequencing data. The CDR3 length is 16 residues. With 3 bases clipped from V and 0 bases from J, the junction kept 5 bases outside the gene matches. Germline V gene lookup returns CDR1 SEHNR and CDR2 FQNEAQ (reference sequence). Presence of unique molecular identifiers characterized the TCR beta cDNA libraries. In TCRdb, the PCR reads were re-called with MiXCR into one record per CDR3 protein. The sample lists about 760,000 distinct CDR3 sequences, 25% to 30% occurring once. Regarding the study as a whole: Samples made in the same batch grouped tightly together by F measure. A few TRBV segments (TRBV5-6, TRBV5-1 and TRBV20-1 among them) occurred more frequently in patients than in controls. Patients with multiple sclerosis recorded significantly lower normalized Chao1 diversity than controls, the study found.

Regarding this clonotype: Its antigen is not known.

Sequencing input: blood. The chain employs TRBV7-9 and TRBJ2-1; 7 nucleotides line up with TRBD1. The source of this sequence is a girl aged 5-17 years with multiple sclerosis. The CDR3 nucleotides are TGTGCCAGCAGCTTCCCCGGGACAGCCTCCTACAATGAGCAGTTCTTC. Its protein product is CASSFPGTASYNEQFF.